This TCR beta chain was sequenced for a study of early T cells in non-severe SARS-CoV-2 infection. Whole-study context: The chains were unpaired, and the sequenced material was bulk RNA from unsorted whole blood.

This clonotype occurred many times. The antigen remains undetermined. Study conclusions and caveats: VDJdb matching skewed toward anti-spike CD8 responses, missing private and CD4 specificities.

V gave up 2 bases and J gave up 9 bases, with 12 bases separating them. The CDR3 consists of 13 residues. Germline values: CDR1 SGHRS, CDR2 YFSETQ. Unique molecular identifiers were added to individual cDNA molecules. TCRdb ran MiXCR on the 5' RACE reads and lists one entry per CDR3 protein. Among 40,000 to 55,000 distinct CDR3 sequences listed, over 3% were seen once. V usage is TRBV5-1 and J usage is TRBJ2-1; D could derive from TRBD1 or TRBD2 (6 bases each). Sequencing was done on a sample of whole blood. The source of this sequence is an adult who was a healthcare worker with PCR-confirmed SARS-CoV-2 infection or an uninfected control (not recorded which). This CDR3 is CASSLGGISEQFF. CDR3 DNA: TGCGCCAGCAGCTTAGGGGGGATCAGTGAGCAGTTCTTC. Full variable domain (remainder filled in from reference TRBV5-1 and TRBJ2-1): KAGVTQTPRYLIKTRGQQVTLSCSPISGHRSVSWYQQTPGQGLQFLFEYFSETQRNKGNFPGRFSGRQFSNSRSEMNVSTLELGDSALYLCASSLGGISEQFFGPGTRLTVL.